The rows below give T cell receptor beta chains drawn from one sample of a study of glioma-infiltrating T cells. TCRdb reprocessed the multiplex PCR reads via MiXCR and lists one record per CDR3 protein. The sample has fewer than 500,000 distinct CDR3 sequences, roughly two fifths seen once. The sequenced material came from glioma tissue, nonneoplastic brain tissue, or PBMCs (not recorded which). The receptors were gathered from a human donor with low-grade glioma or glioblastoma, undergoing nonglioma brain surgery, or in good health (not recorded which). Each CDR3 is given with its conserved first and last residue. The D gene is left open where the match is weak. Rows may omit the clone size; those that give it use once, few, many or a size class.

v_call	clone_size	j_call	d_call	cdr3_nt	cdr3_aa
TRBV28	.	TRBJ2-7	.	TGTGCCAGCAGTCCCTGGTCGGGGCGCGGTTACGAGCAGTACTTC	CASSPWSGRGYEQYF
TRBV7-7	few	TRBJ2-1	.	TGTGCTAGCAGCTTATGGACTGGACGAGAGAATGAGCAGTTCTTC	CASSLWTGRENEQFF
TRBV6-1	many	TRBJ2-3	.	TGTGCCACCGCCTTGCGGAGCACAGATACGCAGTATTTT	CATALRSTDTQYF
TRBV28	many	TRBJ1-2	.	TGTGCCAGCAGTTCCGGATCGGCGGGGGGTCGGGGCTATGGCTACACCTTC	CASSSGSAGGRGYGYTF
TRBV12-3/TRBV12-4	.	TRBJ2-3	.	TGTGCCAGCAGTAGACAGGCCTACAGCACAGATACGCAGTATTTT	CASSRQAYSTDTQYF
TRBV4-1	.	TRBJ2-7	.	TGCGCCAGCAGCCAAGGCCCAGGGATAGAATACGAGCAGTACTTC	CASSQGPGIEYEQYF
TRBV12-3/TRBV12-4	few	TRBJ2-5	.	TGTGCCAGCAGTTTATGGCAGAGGCTTCAAGAGACCCAGTACTTC	CASSLWQRLQETQYF
TRBV6-2/TRBV6-3	.	TRBJ2-1	TRBD2	TGTGCCATCAGCCCTATTAGCGGGAGGGATGAGCAGTTCTTC	CAISPISGRDEQFF
TRBV7-9	few	TRBJ2-5	.	TGTGCCAGCAGCTTAGTACGGCTTCGGACCCAGTACTTC	CASSLVRLRTQYF
TRBV27	.	TRBJ2-5	TRBD1	TGTGCCAGCACCCCCCGCTGGGGCACCCGGGGACAGGACCAAGAGACCCAGTACTTC	CASTPRWGTRGQDQETQYF
TRBV7-9	.	TRBJ2-1	TRBD2	TGTGCCTGGGGGGGAAGCTCCTACAATGAGCAGTTCTTC	CAWGGSSYNEQFF
TRBV14	.	TRBJ1-1	TRBD1	TGTGCCAGCAGCCAAGATCTAGGAGCGACAGGGGTCCTCAACACTGAAGCTTTCTTT	CASSQDLGATGVLNTEAFF
TRBV7-2	.	TRBJ1-1	.	TGTGCCAGCAGCTTAGGATCGTACACTGAAGCTTTCTTT	CASSLGSYTEAFF
TRBV2	.	TRBJ1-3	TRBD1	TGTGCCAACAGTTCAGGGGGCTCTGGAAACACCATATATTTT	CANSSGGSGNTIYF
TRBV20-1	few	TRBJ2-7	.	TGCAGTGCTAGAGCTGGGGGGGCGGGAGACTACGAGCAGTACTTC	CSARAGGAGDYEQYF
TRBV20-1	.	TRBJ2-6	.	TGCAGTGCTAAGGCAGACGAGAGCTCTGGGGCCAACGTCCTGACTTTC	CSAKADESSGANVLTF
TRBV7-9	few	TRBJ2-7	.	TGTGCCAGCAGCTTAGTTCCTGCGTCAGGCGACGAGCAGTACTTC	CASSLVPASGDEQYF
TRBV7-3	.	TRBJ2-3	TRBD2	TGTGCCAGCAGCTCCGGGGGGACTGAGGGGACAGATACGCAGTATTTT	CASSSGGTEGTDTQYF
TRBV20-1	many	TRBJ2-7	TRBD2	TGCAGTGCTAGGCCTGGGCGGGAGGGCTACGAGCAGTACTTC	CSARPGREGYEQYF
TRBV5-4	.	TRBJ2-7	TRBD2	TGTGCCAGCAGCCCTACTAGCGGGAGGCGATACGAGCAGTACTTC	CASSPTSGRRYEQYF
TRBV7-9	.	TRBJ1-5	.	TGTGCCAGCGGCCGGGATAGCAATCAGCCCCAGCATTTT	CASGRDSNQPQHF
TRBV6-1	many	TRBJ2-3	.	TGTGCCAGCAGAGACTGGGACAGCACAGATACGCAGTATTTT	CASRDWDSTDTQYF
TRBV27	many	TRBJ2-1	TRBD1	TGTGCCAGCAGTTCCTGGACAGGGGCAGACAATGAGCAGTTCTTC	CASSSWTGADNEQFF
TRBV20-1	.	TRBJ1-1	.	TGCAGTGCTAGAGGGAGAGGACAAGCTTTCTTT	CSARGRGQAFF
TRBV29-1	once	TRBJ1-4	.	TGCAGCGTTGTGATCGTAGGGGCTAATGAAAAACTGTTTTTT	CSVVIVGANEKLFF
TRBV6-1	many	TRBJ2-5	.	TGTGCCACCCCTTCCGAGGCGGACCCAAGGGGGACCCAGTACTTC	CATPSEADPRGTQYF
TRBV10-3	.	TRBJ2-7	TRBD1	TGTGCCATCAGTGAGTCGGGACAGGGTTTTGACGAGCAGTACTTC	CAISESGQGFDEQYF
TRBV20-1	many	TRBJ2-1	.	TGCAGTGCTACGACTAGGGCAGTGGTCGGTGAGCAGTTCTTC	CSATTRAVVGEQFF
TRBV4-1	.	TRBJ2-1	TRBD2	TGCGCCAGCAGCCAAGATCTAGCGGAATCAATCTACAATGAGCAGTTCTTC	CASSQDLAESIYNEQFF
TRBV20-1	many	TRBJ2-7	.	TGCAGTGCCCCCTCGCTGAACGAGCAGTACTTC	CSAPSLNEQYF
TRBV24-1	few	TRBJ1-1	.	TGTGCCACCAACCCGATTGCCTGTCGGAAGGACACTGAAGCTTTCTTT	CATNPIACRKDTEAFF
TRBV6-2/TRBV6-3	.	TRBJ1-1	.	TGTGCCAGCAGTGACCACAGGAAAACGGCTGAAGCTTTCTTT	CASSDHRKTAEAFF
TRBV28	.	TRBJ2-1	.	TGTGCCAGCAGTCTCCTAGGGGGCTCCTACAATGAGCAGTTCTTC	CASSLLGGSYNEQFF
TRBV20-1	few	TRBJ2-1	.	TGCAGTGCTGATGGACTGAATGAGCAGTTCTTC	CSADGLNEQFF
TRBV27	.	TRBJ2-5	.	TGTGCCAGCAGCCCCCGGGGCAGGGGATCGGAGACCCAGTACTTC	CASSPRGRGSETQYF
TRBV12-3/TRBV12-4	.	TRBJ2-7	TRBD1	TGTGCCAGCAGGACAGGGACGATTGACGAGCAGTACTTC	CASRTGTIDEQYF
TRBV20-1	many	TRBJ1-5	.	TGCAGTGCTGGCAGCGGCAATCAGCCCCAGCATTTT	CSAGSGNQPQHF
TRBV27	.	TRBJ2-1	.	TGTGCCAGCAGTCCGGGACTGTCATACAATGAGCAGTTCTTC	CASSPGLSYNEQFF
TRBV20-1	few	TRBJ1-5	.	TGCAGTCGCGGTCCGGGATCCAGCAATCAGCCCCAGCATTTT	CSRGPGSSNQPQHF
TRBV4-1	.	TRBJ2-1	.	TGCGCCAGCAGCCAAGACGCTAACCCTCAAAACAATGAGCAGTTCTTC	CASSQDANPQNNEQFF
TRBV2	few	TRBJ2-3	.	TGTGCCAGCGGATCTTTTAAAGATACGCAGTATTTT	CASGSFKDTQYF
TRBV6-1	many	TRBJ2-3	.	TGTGCCAGCCTGCCCCGGGACACCTACACAGATACGCAGTATTTT	CASLPRDTYTDTQYF
TRBV15	.	TRBJ2-7	TRBD1	TGTGCCACCAGCAGCGAGGGATACAGGGGCTCCGAGCAGTACTTC	CATSSEGYRGSEQYF
TRBV12-3/TRBV12-4	.	TRBJ2-1	.	TGTGCCAGCATTTTATCTGGGCCATCGGGGCTCTACAATGAGCAGTTCTTC	CASILSGPSGLYNEQFF
TRBV12-3/TRBV12-4	.	TRBJ2-7	TRBD2	TGTGCCAGCAGTTTATGGTCGGGGGGCGAGCAGTACTTC	CASSLWSGGEQYF
TRBV6-1	.	TRBJ2-7	.	TGTGCCAGCAGTGAACGAGGCAGCTCCTACAATGAGCAGTACTTC	CASSERGSSYNEQYF
TRBV4-3	.	TRBJ2-7	.	TGCGCCAGCAGCCAATGGACTACGAACTACGAGCAGTACTTC	CASSQWTTNYEQYF
TRBV6-1	many	TRBJ1-1	.	TGTGCCAGCAGCCCGGGGCTAGGCGCTGAAGCTTTCTTT	CASSPGLGAEAFF
TRBV4-1	.	TRBJ1-2	.	TGCGCCAGCAGCCAACCCACCACAGGGTATGGCTATGGCTACACCTTC	CASSQPTTGYGYGYTF
TRBV28	many	TRBJ2-1	.	TGTGCCAGCAGTTTGCCCGACCAGGGCACCTACAATGAGCAGTTCTTC	CASSLPDQGTYNEQFF
TRBV27	many	TRBJ2-3	.	TGTGCCAGCAGTTTATTACCGGGACGCACAGATACGCAGTATTTT	CASSLLPGRTDTQYF
TRBV7-9	.	TRBJ1-4	.	TGTGCCAGCAGCCAAATGGACCCGAGCGGAAAACTGTTTTTT	CASSQMDPSGKLFF
TRBV28	many	TRBJ2-5	.	TGTGCCAGCAGTCCCTTCCAAGAGACCCAGTACTTC	CASSPFQETQYF